This paragraph reports one T cell receptor beta chain. One end of the junction does not line up with germline, which may come from a read error. The data stem from a study of blood T cells in healthy people across ages. Germline assignment: CDR1 LNHNV and CDR2 YYDKDF (reference sequence). This CDR3 has 15 amino acids. Extractions gave at least 5 micrograms of total RNA per sample. With a J-beta primer mix and a sample-barcoded 5' primer, a second PCR ran about 7 to 12 cycles. TCRdb re-called the 5' RACE reads with MiXCR, one entry per CDR3 protein. The sample shows a few hundred thousand distinct CDR3 sequences, 25% to 35% of them seen only once. These records were also assigned to another study, of T cells of mothers and their children. That paper states: The donor cohort consisted of a few healthy Caucasian mothers and their six children. Unrelated mother-child pairs always had slightly, but never significantly, lower normalized overlap than related pairs.

This sequence joins TRBV15 and TRBJ2-3; 7 bases are shared with TRBD2. Material: blood. This TCR was sampled from a boy between 2 and 10 years old in good health. The CDR3 DNA sequence: TGTACCACCAGCAGAGAGGCGGGAGACGGAGATACGCAGTATTTT. The encoded protein is CTTSREAGDGDTQYF.